A selection of T cell receptor beta chains follows, all from one sample in a study of cytomegalovirus exposure and HLA in healthy donors. Produced via immunoSEQ multiplex PCR; TCRdb's table is partial and in-frame only. Seen here are about 160,000 clones, around nine tenths observed once, and the top ten hold roughly 1.8%. The sequencing input was PBMCs. The receptors stem from a woman in her late teens or twenties in good health and CMV-seronegative. CDR3s include the opening cysteine and the closing phenylalanine or tryptophan. D genes are given only for firm matches. The size of a clone is reported for some rows only, either as once, few or many, or as a class for expanded clones.

v_call: TRBV30
j_call: TRBJ1-4
d_call: TRBD1
clone_size: NA
cdr3_nt: TGTGCCTGGAGTGCCCGGACAGGGTTTAATGAAAAACTGTTTTTT
cdr3_aa: CAWSARTGFNEKLFF

v_call: TRBV5-1
j_call: TRBJ2-3
d_call: TRBD2
clone_size: NA
cdr3_nt: TGCGCCAGCAGCGGTCGGCCCAGCGGGAGTAGCACAGATACGCAGTATTTT
cdr3_aa: CASSGRPSGSSTDTQYF

v_call: TRBV7-9
j_call: TRBJ1-4
d_call: NA
clone_size: once
cdr3_nt: TGTGCCAGCAGCTTAGCGCGAGGGTACGGAACTAATGAAAAACTGTTTTTT
cdr3_aa: CASSLARGYGTNEKLFF

v_call: TRBV7-9
j_call: TRBJ1-1
d_call: NA
clone_size: NA
cdr3_nt: TGTTCCAGCAGCTTAGCAGGGGCCGCTTTCTTT
cdr3_aa: CSSSLAGAAFF

v_call: TRBV2
j_call: TRBJ2-1
d_call: TRBD1
clone_size: NA
cdr3_nt: TGTGCCAGCAGTGCGCCCCCCAAGGGGGCGCGGAATGAGCAGTTCTTC
cdr3_aa: CASSAPPKGARNEQFF

v_call: TRBV5-1
j_call: TRBJ1-1
d_call: NA
clone_size: NA
cdr3_nt: TGCGCCAGCCATCGACAGGCGAACACTGAAGCTTTCTTT
cdr3_aa: CASHRQANTEAFF

v_call: TRBV7-9
j_call: TRBJ2-3
d_call: TRBD2
clone_size: NA
cdr3_nt: TGTGCCAGCAGCCCTATACTAGCGGGAGAATCCGTGGGCACAGATACGCAGTATTTT
cdr3_aa: CASSPILAGESVGTDTQYF

v_call: TRBV28
j_call: TRBJ2-7
d_call: TRBD1
clone_size: NA
cdr3_nt: TGTGCCAGCAGTTTAAGGGTGCCAGGGGGACACTACGAGCAGTACTTC
cdr3_aa: CASSLRVPGGHYEQYF

v_call: TRBV19
j_call: TRBJ2-5
d_call: TRBD1
clone_size: NA
cdr3_nt: TGTGCCAGTAATCCCACAGGGGGAGAGACCCAGTACTTC
cdr3_aa: CASNPTGGETQYF

v_call: TRBV6-1
j_call: TRBJ1-1
d_call: NA
clone_size: NA
cdr3_nt: TGTGCCAGCAGTGAAGATGCAGGGGTAGGGACTGAAGCTTTCTTT
cdr3_aa: CASSEDAGVGTEAFF

v_call: TRBV7-9
j_call: TRBJ1-1
d_call: TRBD1
clone_size: NA
cdr3_nt: TGTGCCAGCAGCTTAACCCAGGGGGCTGAAGCTTTCTTT
cdr3_aa: CASSLTQGAEAFF

v_call: TRBV6-1
j_call: TRBJ2-7
d_call: NA
clone_size: NA
cdr3_nt: TGTGCCACCCGCCAGGTATACGAGCAGTACTTC
cdr3_aa: CATRQVYEQYF

v_call: TRBV28
j_call: TRBJ1-5
d_call: NA
clone_size: NA
cdr3_nt: TGTGCCAGCAGTCCCCTTTTGAGGGCAAGCAATCAGCCCCAGCATTTT
cdr3_aa: CASSPLLRASNQPQHF

v_call: TRBV5-1
j_call: TRBJ2-7
d_call: TRBD1
clone_size: once
cdr3_nt: TGCGCCAGCAGCTTGCTGGACAGGGACTCCTACGAGCAGTACTTC
cdr3_aa: CASSLLDRDSYEQYF

v_call: TRBV2
j_call: TRBJ2-3
d_call: TRBD1
clone_size: NA
cdr3_nt: TGTGCCACAGACAGGGTCGGCACAGATACGCAGTATTTT
cdr3_aa: CATDRVGTDTQYF

v_call: TRBV12-2
j_call: TRBJ2-5
d_call: NA
clone_size: NA
cdr3_nt: TGTGCAAGTCGCCTCCCGGACCGTTCGGGGAGGGAGACCCAGTACTTC
cdr3_aa: CASRLPDRSGRETQYF

v_call: TRBV27
j_call: TRBJ1-1
d_call: NA
clone_size: NA
cdr3_nt: TGTGCCAGCAGTTTACGTCAACAGGGTCGGAGGACTGAAGCTTTCTTT
cdr3_aa: CASSLRQQGRRTEAFF

v_call: TRBV5-8
j_call: TRBJ1-5
d_call: NA
clone_size: NA
cdr3_nt: TGTGCCAGCAGCTTGGTGGGGGCGAATCAGCCCCAGCATTTT
cdr3_aa: CASSLVGANQPQHF

v_call: TRBV7-9
j_call: TRBJ1-1
d_call: TRBD1
clone_size: NA
cdr3_nt: TGTGCCAGCAGCTTAACTCCGACAGGGGTAAGGGCTGAAGCTTTCTTT
cdr3_aa: CASSLTPTGVRAEAFF

v_call: TRBV5-4
j_call: TRBJ2-5
d_call: NA
clone_size: NA
cdr3_nt: TGTGCCAGCAGTTCACTCGGAGGCGTCACGACCCAGTACTTC
cdr3_aa: CASSSLGGVTTQYF

v_call: TRBV5-3
j_call: TRBJ2-1
d_call: NA
clone_size: few
cdr3_nt: TGTGCCAGAAGCTTGGTCGGGGAACTAGCTATAATGAACGAGCAGTTCTTC
cdr3_aa: CARSLVGELAIMNEQFF

v_call: TRBV5-6
j_call: TRBJ1-2
d_call: NA
clone_size: NA
cdr3_nt: TGTGCCAGCAGCACGGAGAGCGTTTCTAACTATGGCTACCCCTTC
cdr3_aa: CASSTESVSNYGYPF

v_call: TRBV18
j_call: TRBJ1-5
d_call: TRBD1
clone_size: once
cdr3_nt: TGTGCCAGCTCACCAGGACAGGGGAGCAATCAGCCCCAGCATTTT
cdr3_aa: CASSPGQGSNQPQHF

v_call: TRBV6-5
j_call: TRBJ1-2
d_call: NA
clone_size: NA
cdr3_nt: TGTGCCAGCACCAAAGGGGGAGGGGACTATGGCTACACCTTC
cdr3_aa: CASTKGGGDYGYTF

v_call: TRBV6-6
j_call: TRBJ2-7
d_call: NA
clone_size: NA
cdr3_nt: TGTGCCAGCAGTTACTGGGATTGGACAGAAAAGTACGAGCAGTACTTC
cdr3_aa: CASSYWDWTEKYEQYF

v_call: TRBV27
j_call: TRBJ1-1
d_call: NA
clone_size: NA
cdr3_nt: TGTGCCACCAAGGGGGGGGTCCGAGACGTTAACACTGAAGCTTTCTTT
cdr3_aa: CATKGGVRDVNTEAFF

v_call: TRBV27
j_call: TRBJ2-5
d_call: NA
clone_size: once
cdr3_nt: TGTGCCAGCGGCCCCGGGTCCCGGGGAGAGACCCAGTACTTC
cdr3_aa: CASGPGSRGETQYF

v_call: TRBV19
j_call: TRBJ2-5
d_call: NA
clone_size: NA
cdr3_nt: TGTGCCAGTAGTTTTCGGGAGACCCAGTACTTC
cdr3_aa: CASSFRETQYF

v_call: TRBV28
j_call: TRBJ1-2
d_call: NA
clone_size: NA
cdr3_nt: TGTGCCAGCAGACCGACAGGAGCTAACTATGGCTACACCTTC
cdr3_aa: CASRPTGANYGYTF

v_call: TRBV10-1
j_call: TRBJ2-3
d_call: TRBD2
clone_size: NA
cdr3_nt: TGCGCCAGCAGTGAAGCGGGAGATTACACAGATACGCAGTATTTT
cdr3_aa: CASSEAGDYTDTQYF

v_call: TRBV7-9
j_call: TRBJ2-7
d_call: TRBD2
clone_size: NA
cdr3_nt: TGTTCCAGCAGCATAAGCCCTCAGCGGGAGGGCACAACCTACGAGCAGTACTTC
cdr3_aa: CSSSISPQREGTTYEQYF

v_call: TRBV5-6
j_call: TRBJ1-2
d_call: TRBD1
clone_size: NA
cdr3_nt: TGTGCCAGCAGCTTGGGCTACAGGGGGCGTTATGGCTACACCTTC
cdr3_aa: CASSLGYRGRYGYTF

v_call: TRBV30
j_call: TRBJ2-7
d_call: TRBD1
clone_size: NA
cdr3_nt: TGTGCCTGGGGGGACAGTACCTACGAGCAGTACTTC
cdr3_aa: CAWGDSTYEQYF

v_call: TRBV6-1
j_call: TRBJ1-3
d_call: NA
clone_size: NA
cdr3_nt: TGTGCCAGCAGCGTGAGGGATGGAAACACCATATATTTT
cdr3_aa: CASSVRDGNTIYF

v_call: TRBV7-9
j_call: TRBJ2-5
d_call: NA
clone_size: NA
cdr3_nt: TGTGCCAGCAGCCCCAGCAGGTCGCAGACCCAGTACTTC
cdr3_aa: CASSPSRSQTQYF

v_call: TRBV28
j_call: TRBJ1-1
d_call: NA
clone_size: NA
cdr3_nt: TGTGCCAGCACCCCGAGTCGTGTGGGCTTCACTGAAGCTTTCTTT
cdr3_aa: CASTPSRVGFTEAFF

v_call: TRBV4-1
j_call: TRBJ2-2
d_call: NA
clone_size: once
cdr3_nt: TGCGCCAGCAGCCAAATTCTCGGGGAGCTGTTTTTT
cdr3_aa: CASSQILGELFF

v_call: TRBV28
j_call: TRBJ2-2
d_call: TRBD1
clone_size: NA
cdr3_nt: TGTGCCAGCACCGTCCCGCAGGGGGTTGCCGGGGAGCTGTTTTTT
cdr3_aa: CASTVPQGVAGELFF

v_call: TRBV27
j_call: TRBJ2-3
d_call: NA
clone_size: NA
cdr3_nt: TGTGCCAGCAGCCGGGAGACTTTGAGCACAGATACGCAGTATTTT
cdr3_aa: CASSRETLSTDTQYF

v_call: TRBV6-4
j_call: TRBJ2-3
d_call: TRBD2
clone_size: few
cdr3_nt: TGTGCCAGCAGTGACTCTAGCGGGGGGGGAACAGATACGCAGTATTTT
cdr3_aa: CASSDSSGGGTDTQYF

v_call: TRBV9
j_call: TRBJ2-7
d_call: TRBD2
clone_size: NA
cdr3_nt: TGTGCCAGCAGCGTAGGAGCGGGATCCTACGAGCAGTACTTC
cdr3_aa: CASSVGAGSYEQYF

v_call: TRBV28
j_call: TRBJ2-7
d_call: TRBD1
clone_size: once
cdr3_nt: TGTGCCAGCAGTCCGGACAGGGAGAAAACCTACGAGCAGTACTTC
cdr3_aa: CASSPDREKTYEQYF

v_call: TRBV27
j_call: TRBJ1-2
d_call: TRBD1
clone_size: NA
cdr3_nt: TGTGCCAGCAGTATTACCCTAGACAGGGGGCACCATGGCTACACCTTC
cdr3_aa: CASSITLDRGHHGYTF

v_call: TRBV10-3
j_call: TRBJ2-7
d_call: TRBD1
clone_size: NA
cdr3_nt: TGTGCCATCGGGAGACAGGGGGAAACCTACGAGCAGTACTTC
cdr3_aa: CAIGRQGETYEQYF

v_call: TRBV5-4
j_call: TRBJ1-1
d_call: NA
clone_size: NA
cdr3_nt: TGTGCCAGCAGCTATGGGGCGAACACTGAAGCTTTCTTT
cdr3_aa: CASSYGANTEAFF

v_call: TRBV28
j_call: TRBJ1-1
d_call: NA
clone_size: NA
cdr3_nt: TGTGCCAGCAGTTTAGGGGGGGCCACTGAAGCTTTCTTT
cdr3_aa: CASSLGGATEAFF

v_call: TRBV18
j_call: TRBJ2-3
d_call: TRBD1
clone_size: NA
cdr3_nt: TGTGCCAGCTCACCACCCCGGACAGGGCTGGATACGCAGTATTTT
cdr3_aa: CASSPPRTGLDTQYF

v_call: TRBV19
j_call: TRBJ1-5
d_call: TRBD1
clone_size: NA
cdr3_nt: TGTGCCAGTAGTAGCGGGACAGTGGGATATAGCAATCAGCCCCAGCATTTT
cdr3_aa: CASSSGTVGYSNQPQHF

v_call: TRBV4-1
j_call: TRBJ2-7
d_call: NA
clone_size: NA
cdr3_nt: TGCGCCAGCAGCCAAGACACGTCCAGGTGGCTCTCCTACGAGCAGTACTTC
cdr3_aa: CASSQDTSRWLSYEQYF

v_call: TRBV2
j_call: TRBJ2-3
d_call: NA
clone_size: NA
cdr3_nt: TGTGCCAGCAGCCAGACTTCCCCACCGGATACGCAGTATTTT
cdr3_aa: CASSQTSPPDTQYF